The T cell receptor (beta chain) under discussion was sequenced for a study of early T cells in non-severe SARS-CoV-2 infection. Study-level information: Sequencing of unsorted whole blood was done on bulk RNA, leaving chains unpaired. Study-wide findings and caveats: VDJdb matching, biased toward anti-spike CD8 responses, missed private and CD4 specificities.

As regards this clonotype: The antigen is undetermined.

Each single cDNA molecule received a unique molecular identifier. TCRdb re-called the 5' RACE reads with MiXCR, one entry per CDR3 protein. The sample yields under 95,000 distinct CDR3 sequences, around 12% seen once. Sequencing was done on a sample of whole blood. The receptor was derived from an adult who was a healthcare worker with PCR-confirmed SARS-CoV-2 infection or an uninfected control (not recorded which).

CDR3 in DNA: TGTGCCAGCAGCTTAGACTCTTCTAGCACAGATACGCAGTATTTT. It encodes CASSLDSSSTDTQYF. The gene calls are TRBV7-2 and TRBJ2-3; D is ambiguous. CDR3 length equals 15 residues. CDR1 is SGHTA, CDR2 FQGNSA, per germline. Trimming shortened V by 1 base and J by 0 bases, and 8 bases separated the two germline ends.